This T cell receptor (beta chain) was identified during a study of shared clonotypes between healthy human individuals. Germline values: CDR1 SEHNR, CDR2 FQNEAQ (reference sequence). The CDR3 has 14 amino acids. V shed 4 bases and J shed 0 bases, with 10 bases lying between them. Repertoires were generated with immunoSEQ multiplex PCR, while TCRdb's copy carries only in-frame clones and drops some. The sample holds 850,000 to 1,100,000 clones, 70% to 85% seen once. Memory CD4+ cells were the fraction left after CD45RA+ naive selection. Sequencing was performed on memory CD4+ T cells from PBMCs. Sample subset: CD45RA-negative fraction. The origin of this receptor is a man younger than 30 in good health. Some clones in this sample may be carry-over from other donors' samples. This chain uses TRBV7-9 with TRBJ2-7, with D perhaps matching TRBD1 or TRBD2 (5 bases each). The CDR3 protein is CASSYRGASYEQYF. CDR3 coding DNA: TGTGCCAGCAGCTATCGGGGCGCCTCCTACGAGCAGTACTTC.